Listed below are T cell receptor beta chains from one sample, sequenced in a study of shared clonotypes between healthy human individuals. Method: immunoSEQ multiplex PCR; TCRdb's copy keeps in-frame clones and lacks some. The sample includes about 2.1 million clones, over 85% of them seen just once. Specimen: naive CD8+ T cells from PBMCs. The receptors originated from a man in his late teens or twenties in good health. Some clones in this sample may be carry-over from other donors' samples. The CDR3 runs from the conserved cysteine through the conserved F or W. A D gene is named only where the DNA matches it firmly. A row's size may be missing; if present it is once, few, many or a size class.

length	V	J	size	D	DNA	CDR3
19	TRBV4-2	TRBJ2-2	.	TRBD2	TGTGCCAGCAGCCATCCTAGACTAGCGGGAGGGCCCGTCGCCGGGGAGCTGTTTTTT	CASSHPRLAGGPVAGELFF
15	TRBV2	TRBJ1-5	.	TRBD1	TGTGCCAGCAGTGAAGGACAGGGCCTTCATCAGCCCCAGCATTTT	CASSEGQGLHQPQHF
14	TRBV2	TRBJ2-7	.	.	TGTGCCAGCAGTGAAGAACAGTTTTCCTACGAGCAGTACTTC	CASSEEQFSYEQYF
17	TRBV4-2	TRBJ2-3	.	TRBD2	TGTGCCAGCAGCCTAGGGACTAGCGGGATCTTTGCAGATACGCAGTATTTT	CASSLGTSGIFADTQYF
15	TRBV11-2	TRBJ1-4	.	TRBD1	TGTGCCAGCAGCGCCTTAGGGACAGGGGAAGAAAAACTGTTTTTT	CASSALGTGEEKLFF
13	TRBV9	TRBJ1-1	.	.	TGTGCCAGCAGCGGGGGACTTAACACTGAAGCTTTCTTT	CASSGGLNTEAFF
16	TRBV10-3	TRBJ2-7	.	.	TGTGCCATCAGTAAGTCTGTCGGCGTTCGCTCCTACGAGCAGTACTTC	CAISKSVGVRSYEQYF
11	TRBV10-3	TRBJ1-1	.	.	TGTGCCATCAGTGATTCCTTGTCGGCTTTCTTT	CAISDSLSAFF
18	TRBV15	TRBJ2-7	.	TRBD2	TGTGCCACCAGCAGATTACCCCATGGGGGGACTAACTCCTACGAGCAGTACTTC	CATSRLPHGGTNSYEQYF
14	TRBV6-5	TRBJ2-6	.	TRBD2	TGTGCCAGCAGTCCCGCGGGGGTCGCCAACGTCCTGACTTTC	CASSPAGVANVLTF
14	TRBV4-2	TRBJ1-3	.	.	TGTGCCAGCAGCCGTGGCTTTGGGGCAAACACCATATATTTT	CASSRGFGANTIYF
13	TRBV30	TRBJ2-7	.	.	TGTGCCTGGGAAATAACACAGGGAGGCGAGCAGTACTTC	CAWEITQGGEQYF
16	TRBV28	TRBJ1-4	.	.	TGTGCCAGCAGCTACCGTAGGGGCAGGCATAATGAAAAACTGTTTTTT	CASSYRRGRHNEKLFF
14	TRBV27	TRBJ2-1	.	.	TGTGCCAGCAGTTGGGGGGCACTAGCTAATGAGCAGTTCTTC	CASSWGALANEQFF
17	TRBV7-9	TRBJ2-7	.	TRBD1	TGTGCCAGCAGCTTACCTCGAGGACAGGGGAATGCCTACGAGCAGTACTTC	CASSLPRGQGNAYEQYF
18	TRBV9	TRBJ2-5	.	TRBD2	TGTGCCAGCACCAGATTAGCGGGGCCGAACGAATACCAAGAGACCCAGTACTTC	CASTRLAGPNEYQETQYF
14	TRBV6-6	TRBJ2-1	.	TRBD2	TGTGCCAGCAGCGCGACTAGCGGGAGTTTGGAGCAGTTCTTC	CASSATSGSLEQFF
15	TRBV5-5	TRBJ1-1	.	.	TGTGCCAGCAGCACACATCAGGAGCTGAACACTGAAGCTTTCTTT	CASSTHQELNTEAFF
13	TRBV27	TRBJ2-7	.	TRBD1	TGTGCCAGCAGTCTCGACAGGGACTACGAGCAGTACTTC	CASSLDRDYEQYF
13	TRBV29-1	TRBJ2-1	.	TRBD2	TGCAGCGTTGAAGACCCGGGACTAGGTTTTCAGTTCTTC	CSVEDPGLGFQFF
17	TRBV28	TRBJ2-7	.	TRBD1	TGTGCCAGCAGCTCTCCCGGGACAGGGGGCGATTCCTACGAGCAGTACTTC	CASSSPGTGGDSYEQYF
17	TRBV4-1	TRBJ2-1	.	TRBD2	TGCGCCAGCAGCCAAGACAATGGGGGACTAGTCTACAATGAGCAGTTCTTC	CASSQDNGGLVYNEQFF
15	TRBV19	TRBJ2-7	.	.	TGTGCCAGTAGTATAGCAGCGGGCCTATCCTACGAGCAGTACTTC	CASSIAAGLSYEQYF
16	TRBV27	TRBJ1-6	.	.	TGTGCCAGCATTTCCAGGACAGACCTCTATAATTCACCCCTCCACTTT	CASISRTDLYNSPLHF
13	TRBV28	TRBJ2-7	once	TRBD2	TGTGCCAGCAGCTGGGGACTAGCGTTCGAGCAGTACTTC	CASSWGLAFEQYF
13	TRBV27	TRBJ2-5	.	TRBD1	TGTGCCAGCAGTCTCGGACAGGGGGGGACCCAGTACTTC	CASSLGQGGTQYF
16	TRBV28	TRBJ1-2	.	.	TGTGCCAGCAGTTCCCCAACCGGACAGTTTGCCTATGGCTACACCTTC	CASSSPTGQFAYGYTF
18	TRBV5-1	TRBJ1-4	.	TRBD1	TGCGCCAGCAGCTTGAGGGACAGGCAAGGTCTGACTAATGAAAAACTGTTTTTT	CASSLRDRQGLTNEKLFF
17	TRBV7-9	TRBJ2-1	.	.	TGTGCCAGCAGCTTAGGGTCTAGTTGGCCTGAGAACAATGAGCAGTTCTTC	CASSLGSSWPENNEQFF
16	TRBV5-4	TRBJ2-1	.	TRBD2	TGTGCCAGCAGCCAGGAAGCGGGAGGGTTCTACAATGAGCAGTTCTTC	CASSQEAGGFYNEQFF
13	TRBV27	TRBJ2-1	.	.	TGTGCCAGCCGGGGGGCGGAGTACAATGAGCAGTTCTTC	CASRGAEYNEQFF
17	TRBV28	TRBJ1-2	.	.	TGTGCCAGCAGCCTTTTCGGGCAGGAAGAAATGCTATGGGGCTACACCTTC	CASSLFGQEEMLWGYTF
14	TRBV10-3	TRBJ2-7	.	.	TGTGCCCCCACGGGCCGGCTAGCGTTCTACGAGCAGTACTTC	CAPTGRLAFYEQYF
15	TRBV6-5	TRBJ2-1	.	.	TGTGCCAGCAGTTACGGAGGGCCCGGAGAAATAGAGCAGTTCTTC	CASSYGGPGEIEQFF
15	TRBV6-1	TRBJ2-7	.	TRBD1	TGTGCCAGCAGCGACCCAGGACAGGGGTTTAACGAGCAGTACTTC	CASSDPGQGFNEQYF
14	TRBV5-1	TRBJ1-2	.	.	TGCGCCAGCAGCCCCCCGGCGGGGGGCGAAGGCTACACCTTC	CASSPPAGGEGYTF
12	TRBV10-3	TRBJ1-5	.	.	TGTGCCATCAGTGAGGCGGAACAGCCCCAGCATTTT	CAISEAEQPQHF
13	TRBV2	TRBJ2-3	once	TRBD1	TGTGCCAGCCAGGGGGCCTATGGAGATACGCAGTATTTT	CASQGAYGDTQYF
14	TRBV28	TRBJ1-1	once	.	TGTGCCAGCAGTTTTGGCTCTTCCAACACTGAAGCTTTCTTT	CASSFGSSNTEAFF
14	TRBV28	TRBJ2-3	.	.	TGTGCCAGCAGACAACAGGGAGGGGAAGATACGCAGTATTTT	CASRQQGGEDTQYF